The present entry profiles one T cell receptor beta chain with its context. Other DNA sequences in the sample encode the same CDR3. The data derive from a study of control samples from healthy donors and cancer patients. Produced via immunoSEQ multiplex PCR; TCRdb's table is partial and in-frame only. Here the sample spans around 64,000 clones, more than 70% being singletons. The germline gives CDR1 LGHNT, CDR2 FRNRAP. Trimming left V 3 bases short and J 4 bases short, with 4 bases between. This CDR3 is 11 amino acids long. The receptor was derived from a man between 60 and 75 years old with colorectal cancer. Sequenced: PBMCs. The rearrangement joins TRBV12-5 to TRBJ2-7, with D unresolved. The CDR3 protein is CASGLGYEQYF. CDR3 bases: TGTGCTAGTGGTTTAGGATACGAGCAGTACTTC.